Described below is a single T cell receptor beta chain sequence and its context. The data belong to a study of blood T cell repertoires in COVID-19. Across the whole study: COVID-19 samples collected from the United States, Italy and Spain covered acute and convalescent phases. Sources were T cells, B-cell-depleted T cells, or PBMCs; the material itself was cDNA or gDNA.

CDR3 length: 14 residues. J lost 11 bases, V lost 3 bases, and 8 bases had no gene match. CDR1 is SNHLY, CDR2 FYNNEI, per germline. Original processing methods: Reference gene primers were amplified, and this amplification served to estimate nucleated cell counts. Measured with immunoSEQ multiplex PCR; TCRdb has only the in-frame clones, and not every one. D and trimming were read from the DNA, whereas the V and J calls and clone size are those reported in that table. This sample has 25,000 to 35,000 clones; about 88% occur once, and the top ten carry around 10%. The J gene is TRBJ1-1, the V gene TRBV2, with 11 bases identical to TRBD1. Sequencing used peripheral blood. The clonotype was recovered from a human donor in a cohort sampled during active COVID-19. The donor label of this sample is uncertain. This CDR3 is CASSDTGQGASAFF. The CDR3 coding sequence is TGTGCCAGCAGTGATACAGGACAGGGGGCTTCGGCTTTCTTT.